A single sample is the source of the 29 T cell receptor beta chains below, sequenced in a study of T-cell reconstitution after alpha-beta-depleted transplantation in children. The TCRbeta library was prepared with unique molecular identifiers. Each CDR3 protein is one row after TCRdb ran MiXCR on the PCR reads. The sample has about 580,000 distinct CDR3 sequences; about 21% are singletons. The specimen was PBMCs, mostly from graft donor cells, collected 360 days after TCRalphabeta/CD19-depleted stem cell transplant. All receptors derive from a boy under three years old who had a stem cell transplant for acute myeloid leukemia, so the T cells may come from the graft donor.

This clonotype was seen a few times. V usage is TRBV2 and J usage is TRBJ1-5; D ambiguous. V lost 4 bases, J lost 5 bases, and 3 bases lay in between. CDR1 is SNHLY and CDR2 is FYNNEI in the germline V gene. The CDR3 contains 11 residues. CDR3 nucleotides: TGTGCCAGCAGTGTGGATCAGCCCCAGCATTTT. This sequence encodes CASSVDQPQHF. Using reference TRBV2 and TRBJ1-5 for the parts outside the CDR3, the full variable domain is EPEVTQTPSHQVTQMGQEVILRCVPISNHLYFYWYRQILGQKVEFLVSFYNNEISEKSEIFDDQFSVERPDGSNFTLKIRSTKLEDSAMYFCASSVDQPQHFGDGTRLSIL.

This clonotype appeared a few times. This chain uses TRBV6-2 or TRBV6-3 with TRBJ2-2; either TRBD1 or TRBD2 may supply D (5 bases each). This CDR3 spans 16 amino acids. V was clipped by 2 bases and J by 7 bases, with 17 bases between them. From germline, CDR1 is MNHEY and CDR2 SVGEGT. The CDR3 spells CASSYTRTGPSGELFF. The CDR3 DNA is TGTGCCAGCAGTTACACGCGAACGGGGCCCAGCGGGGAGCTGTTTTTT.

This clonotype was counted ten times or more. This chain joins TRBV2 and TRBJ2-7; a possible D gene is TRBD1 (6 bases). The CDR3 runs 13 residues. The V and J ends lost 7 bases and 2 bases respectively, with 12 bases between them. Germline V gene lookup returns CDR1 SNHLY and CDR2 FYNNEI. CDR3 sequence: CASKKGGTYEQYF. The CDR3 bases are TGTGCCAGCAAGAAAGGGGGAACCTACGAGCAGTACTTC.

This clonotype was seen many times. The rearrangement links TRBV7-6 to TRBJ1-1; TRBD1 is a possible D gene (5 bases). CDR1 is SGHVS and CDR2 is FNYEAQ in the germline V gene. This CDR3 has 15 amino acids. Deletions cut 5 bases from V and 0 bases from J, with 13 bases between. Written as DNA, the CDR3 is TGTGCCAGCAGCCTTACAGGAGTGATGAACACTGAAGCTTTCTTT. Its protein is CASSLTGVMNTEAFF.

This clonotype has a count of ten or more. This sequence joins TRBV12-3 or TRBV12-4 and TRBJ1-5; D is possibly TRBD1 (6 bases). Between the trimmed V and J ends, which lost 5 bases and 3 bases, there was a span of 14 bases. The CDR3 consists of 15 residues. CDR3 sequence reads: CASSPQTGVNQPQHF. CDR3 sequence (DNA): TGTGCCAGCAGTCCCCAGACAGGTGTCAATCAGCCCCAGCATTTT.

This clonotype has a count of ten or more. The V and J genes are TRBV29-1 and TRBJ1-1; D is undetermined. Germline values: CDR1 SQVTM, CDR2 ANQGSEA. V lost 4 bases and J lost 1, with 13 bases in between. The CDR3 is 14 residues long. The DNA for the CDR3 is TGCAGCGTTGCGAAAGGGTTAAGGAACACTGAAGCTTTCTTT. Protein sequence: CSVAKGLRNTEAFF.

The V call is TRBV12-3 or TRBV12-4, the J call TRBJ2-7; D not certain. The CDR3 covers 13 residues. V was clipped by 2 bases and J by 5 bases, with 10 bases between them. CDR3 bases: TGTGCCAGCAGTTTAAGAGGCCGCCACGAGCAGTACGTC. Its translation is CASSLRGRHEQYV.

This chain uses TRBV12-3 or TRBV12-4 with TRBJ2-3; D uncertain. The CDR3 runs to 14 residues. V was cut by 5 bases and J by 6 bases, with 15 bases left in between. CDR3 sequence (DNA): TGTGCCAGCAGTCCCACTTCGCTCGGGGATACGCAGTATTTT. Its translation: CASSPTSLGDTQYF.

This clonotype was seen many times. The chain joins TRBV7-9 to TRBJ2-1; 9 nucleotides agree with TRBD1. V gave up 7 bases and J gave up 6 bases; unmatched junction bases: 10. Germline V gene sequence: CDR1 SEHNR, CDR2 FQNEAQ (reference sequence). The CDR3 runs to 15 residues. Here the CDR3 reads CASTQMNRGPNEQFF. The CDR3 DNA is TGTGCCAGCACCCAGATGAACAGGGGGCCCAATGAGCAGTTCTTC.

V is TRBV27 and J is TRBJ2-7, with D perhaps TRBD1 (7 bases). V was pared by 5 bases and J by 2 bases, with 10 bases between. Germline loops: CDR1 MNHEY, CDR2 SMNVEV (reference sequence). The CDR3 loop spans 13 amino acids. CDR3 DNA: TGTGCCAGCAGTCAGGGGGGACCCTACGAGCAGTACTTC. It yields the protein CASSQGGPYEQYF.

The V call is TRBV6-5, the J call TRBJ2-7, with D maybe TRBD1 (7 bases). The CDR3 covers 15 residues. V was cut by 4 bases and J by 5 bases, with 18 bases left in between. Germline lookup yields CDR1 MNHEY and CDR2 SVGAGI. The CDR3 nucleotides are TGTGCCAGCAGTTCCCTTCCGACAGGGAGGAACGAGCAGTACGTC. This encodes CASSSLPTGRNEQYV.

In this sample, this clonotype turned up a few times. The chain is built from TRBV6-2 or TRBV6-3 and TRBJ2-7; the D is unclear. Germline V gives CDR1 MNHEY, CDR2 SVGEGT. The length of the CDR3 is 14 residues. Between the trimmed V and J ends, which lost 2 bases and 4 bases, there was a span of 12 bases. CDR3 loop: CASSYGQNLYEQYF. CDR3 coding DNA: TGTGCCAGCAGTTACGGCCAGAACCTTTACGAGCAGTACTTC.

V usage is TRBV7-2 and J usage is TRBJ2-3; D call uncertain. This CDR3 is 15 amino acids long. The germline gives CDR1 SGHTA, CDR2 FQGNSA. V was shortened by 1 base and J by 2 bases, with 10 bases between the two germline ends. The CDR3 bases are TGTGCCAGCAGCTTAGAGCTAGGCTCCACAGATACGCAGTATTTT. Translation: CASSLELGSTDTQYF.

This clonotype was counted many times. CDR3 protein: CASSITGTSNTGELFF. The CDR3 nucleotides read TGTGCCAGCAGCATTACCGGGACATCGAACACCGGGGAGCTGTTTTTT. The gene calls are TRBV9 and TRBJ2-2; tentative D call: TRBD1 (6 bases). V was cut by 4 bases and J by 0 bases, with 13 bases left in between. CDR3 length equals 16 residues. Per germline, CDR1 SGDLS and CDR2 YYNGEE.

The genes are TRBV20-1 and TRBJ2-7; 8 positions agree with TRBD2. The CDR3 has 15 amino acids. V lost 0 bases to trimming and J lost 4 bases; unmatched junction nucleotides: 8. The germline V gene encodes CDR1 DFQATT and CDR2 SNEGSKA (reference sequence). In DNA form, the CDR3 reads TGCAGTGCTAGAGATCGATTAGCGGGGCTGTACGAGCAGTACGTC. It encodes CSARDRLAGLYEQYV.

This clonotype has more than one count but fewer than ten. The chain uses TRBV20-1 and TRBJ2-7; D remains unclear. Trimming cost V 4 bases and J 3 bases, with 16 bases left between them. This CDR3 comprises 14 residues. Germline V lookup: CDR1 DFQATT, CDR2 SNEGSKA (reference sequence). CDR3 nucleotide sequence: TGCAGTGCTATTACTAATACAGAACTCTACGAGCAGTACTTC. Protein product: CSAITNTELYEQYF.

This clonotype came up a few times. The chain links TRBV10-3 to TRBJ1-1; D not certain. The CDR3 has 12 amino acids. V shed 0 bases and J shed 6 bases, with 5 bases lying between them. Per the germline V gene, CDR1 is ENHRY and CDR2 is SYGVKD. The CDR3 protein is CAISESRAEAFF. CDR3 bases: TGTGCCATCAGTGAGTCGAGGGCTGAAGCTTTCTTT.

Ten or more counts support this clonotype. The rearrangement links TRBV29-1 to TRBJ2-7; D is possibly TRBD1 (5 bases). The germline V and J ends were trimmed by 3 bases and 2 bases, with 11 bases remaining between them. Germline V gene lookup returns CDR1 SQVTM and CDR2 ANQGSEA. This CDR3 is 13 amino acids long. The CDR3 DNA reads TGCAGCGTTGACACAGGTACAACCTACGAGCAGTACTTC. Translation: CSVDTGTTYEQYF.

This clonotype was seen many times. The chain combines TRBV4-1 with TRBJ2-3, with 7 bases fitting TRBD2. J gave up 4 bases and V 4 bases, and 8 bases lay outside the gene matches. CDR1 and CDR2 (germline): MGHRA, YSYEKL. The CDR3 is made up of 15 amino acids. The DNA for the CDR3 is TGCGCCAGCAGCCCCTGGGGGGGATTCGCAGATACGCAGTATTTT. It encodes CASSPWGGFADTQYF.

There are a few counts of this clonotype. V and J are TRBV6-1 and TRBJ2-1; 8 bases line up with TRBD2. This CDR3 region has 15 residues. V lost 8 bases and J lost 3; bases outside the gene matches: 9. The germline V gene encodes CDR1 MNHNS and CDR2 SASEGT. DNA of the CDR3: TGTGCCAGCGGTAGGCGGGGGGATGTCTACAATGAGCAGTTCTTC. Translated: CASGRRGDVYNEQFF.

This clonotype was observed many times. The chain combines TRBV28 with TRBJ2-3, with a tentative D call TRBD2 (6 bases). The CDR3 is made up of 15 amino acids. V lost 2 bases, J lost 2 bases, and 11 bases lay in between. Germline CDR1 is MDHEN and CDR2 is SYDVKM. The CDR3 DNA reads as TGTGCCAGCAGTTTAGCGGGACTCAACACAGATACGCAGTATTTT. It encodes CASSLAGLNTDTQYF.

This clonotype was detected ten times or more. This rearrangement joins TRBV12-3 or TRBV12-4 to TRBJ2-1; D is perhaps TRBD1 or TRBD2 (5 bases each). Between the trimmed V and J ends, which lost 5 bases and 7 bases, there was a span of 15 bases. The CDR3 sequence is 14 residues long. The DNA for the CDR3 is TGTGCCAGCAGTCTGGTGGGACGCCGTAATGAGCAGTTCTTC. Its protein is CASSLVGRRNEQFF.

The rearrangement joins TRBV5-1 to TRBJ2-7; D is unclear. Germline-derived CDR1 and CDR2 are SGHRS and YFSETQ. The V gene lost 0 bases and the J gene lost 1 base, with 11 bases spanning the gap. The CDR3 totals 15 residues. CDR3 amino acids: CASSLGAAKSYEQYV. CDR3 bases: TGCGCCAGCAGCTTGGGGGCGGCGAAATCCTACGAGCAGTACGTC.

This clonotype was seen ten or more times. The rearrangement uses TRBV20-1 and TRBJ1-4; D is ambiguous. CDR3 length: 15 residues. Trimming took off 5 bases at V and 7 bases at J, with 20 bases between the two ends. Germline V CDR1 and CDR2: DFQATT, SNEGSKA (reference sequence). The CDR3 reads CSAAGRPREREKLFF. The CDR3 DNA is TGCAGTGCTGCCGGCCGACCCCGGGAGCGTGAAAAACTGTTTTTT.

The chain employs TRBV7-6 and TRBJ2-6; D is perhaps TRBD1 (6 bases). The ends were cut back, 4 bases at V and 0 bases at J, with 13 bases in the middle. This CDR3 spans 17 amino acids. Germline V gene data show CDR1 as SGHVS and CDR2 as FNYEAQ. CDR3 DNA: TGTGCCAGCAGCTCCCAGGGGTTACACTCTGGGGCCAACGTCCTGACTTTC. Translating gives CASSSQGLHSGANVLTF.

The V call is TRBV5-1, the J call TRBJ2-1; 11 nucleotides match TRBD1. The CDR3 sequence is 14 residues long. Germline V CDR1 and CDR2: SGHRS, YFSETQ. V lost 4 bases, J lost 8 bases, and 5 bases stayed unmatched. The CDR3 sequence: CASSIGQGADEQFF. The CDR3 DNA reads TGCGCCAGCAGCATAGGACAGGGGGCCGATGAGCAGTTCTTC.

V gene TRBV20-1 combines with J gene TRBJ2-3; 11 bases fit TRBD2. Germline CDR1 and CDR2: DFQATT and SNEGSKA (reference sequence). The CDR3 contains 15 residues. V trimming: 3 bases; J trimming: 4 bases; junction bases outside the gene matches: 6. CDR3 DNA sequence: TGCAGTGCTAGGGCCCTAGCGGGGGGCGCAGATACGCAGTATTTT. Protein product: CSARALAGGADTQYF.

In this sample, this clonotype turned up a few times. The rearrangement joins TRBV20-1 to TRBJ2-1; D uncertain. Germline V lookup: CDR1 DFQATT, CDR2 SNEGSKA (reference sequence). The CDR3 length is 15 residues. The V and J ends lost 4 bases and 4 bases respectively, with 17 bases between them. The CDR3 bases are TGCAGTGCTAAAGGCATGGACCTAGATTACAATGAGCAGTTCTTC. Translation gives CSAKGMDLDYNEQFF.

The V call is TRBV21-1, the J call TRBJ2-5; TRBD1, the table's D call, was not compared with the DNA. TRBV21-1 is recorded as a pseudogene. This CDR3 contains 15 residues. The DNA of the CDR3 is TGTGCCAGCAAACCAGGGGGGTATCACGCGGAGACCCAGTACTTC. Its protein is CASKPGGYHAETQYF.